These T cell receptor beta chains were read from a single sample in a study of cytomegalovirus exposure and HLA in healthy donors. Assay used: immunoSEQ multiplex PCR; TCRdb lists only in-frame clones, some missing. The sample has 150,000 or so clones, just under 90% seen once; the top ten hold roughly 6.4%. The specimen sequenced was PBMCs. The source is a woman in her twenties or thirties in good health and CMV-seropositive. The CDR3 runs from the conserved cysteine through the conserved F or W. A D gene is named only where the DNA matches it firmly. Clone size is given for some rows only: seen once, a few or many times, or a class if the clone is expanded.

clone size	V gene	J gene	D gene	CDR3 protein	CDR3 DNA
-	TRBV29-1	TRBJ1-2	TRBD1	CSVGGDRGYGYTF	TGCAGCGTTGGTGGGGACAGGGGTTATGGCTACACCTTC
-	TRBV28	TRBJ1-2	-	CASSLGGGVLHGYTF	TGTGCCAGCAGTTTGGGGGGAGGGGTCCTACATGGCTACACCTTC
once	TRBV7-3	TRBJ1-2	-	CASSFSPAGANYGYTF	TGTGCCAGCAGCTTTAGCCCCGCGGGGGCTAACTATGGCTACACCTTC
-	TRBV21-1	TRBJ1-6	-	CATSPNSPLHF	TGTGCCACCTCTCCGAATTCACCCCTCCACTTT
-	TRBV19	TRBJ2-2	TRBD2	CASSPRLAGASTGELFF	TGTGCCAGTAGTCCCAGGCTAGCGGGAGCCAGCACCGGGGAGCTGTTTTTT
-	TRBV28	TRBJ2-1	-	CASSFVGDFSNNEQFF	TGTGCCAGCAGTTTCGTTGGGGACTTCTCCAACAATGAGCAGTTCTTC
-	TRBV21-1	TRBJ1-1	-	CASSKGDRGPDEAFF	TGTGCCAGCAGCAAAGGGGACAGGGGGCCGGATGAAGCTTTCTTT
-	TRBV9	TRBJ1-5	-	CASGPVVQPQHF	TGTGCCAGCGGGCCGGTAGTGCAGCCCCAGCATTTT
-	TRBV6-6	TRBJ2-3	TRBD1	CASSSGQGVVGTQYF	TGTGCCAGCAGTTCGGGACAGGGTGTTGTGGGTACGCAGTATTTT
-	TRBV7-6	TRBJ1-5	TRBD1	CASSLSTGVNQPQHF	TGTGCCAGCAGCTTAAGTACAGGGGTGAATCAGCCCCAGCATTTT
-	TRBV5-1	TRBJ2-5	TRBD2	CASSLAGGPPQETQYF	TGCGCCAGCAGCTTGGCGGGGGGGCCCCCTCAAGAGACCCAGTACTTC
once	TRBV6-5	TRBJ2-2	TRBD1	CASGTQGARTGELFF	TGTGCCAGCGGGACACAGGGGGCGCGAACCGGGGAGCTGTTTTTT
-	TRBV5-5	TRBJ2-2	-	CASSPLNAVPGELFF	TGTGCCAGCAGCCCCCTCAACGCGGTTCCCGGGGAGCTGTTTTTT
-	TRBV7-2	TRBJ2-4	TRBD2	CASSFGGDIQYF	TGTGCCAGCAGCTTCGGGGGGGACATTCAGTACTTC
-	TRBV2	TRBJ1-4	-	CASSRTGQTKLFF	TGTGCCAGCAGTCGTACTGGACAGACAAAACTGTTTTTT
-	TRBV5-4	TRBJ1-4	TRBD1	CASSVDRELGEKLFF	TGTGCCAGCAGCGTAGACAGGGAATTAGGGGAAAAACTGTTTTTT
-	TRBV5-1	TRBJ1-1	-	CASSPGTFNTEAFF	TGCGCCAGCAGCCCAGGGACATTTAACACTGAAGCTTTCTTT
-	TRBV28	TRBJ1-3	-	CASSLWAMGRFGNTIYF	TGTGCCAGCAGTTTATGGGCCATGGGGAGGTTTGGAAACACCATATATTTT
-	TRBV5-1	TRBJ1-2	TRBD1	CASSPDRVKGYTF	TGCGCCAGCAGCCCGGACAGGGTAAAAGGCTACACCTTC
-	TRBV15	TRBJ2-3	-	CATSRDAGTQYF	TGTGCCACCAGCAGGGACGCGGGTACGCAGTATTTT
-	TRBV28	TRBJ1-5	-	CASRGGVGHSNQPQHF	TGTGCCAGTCGGGGTGGGGTCGGCCATAGCAATCAGCCCCAGCATTTT
-	TRBV29-1	TRBJ1-1	TRBD1	CSADRGLTMNTEAFF	TGCAGCGCAGACAGGGGCCTTACGATGAACACTGAAGCTTTCTTT
once	TRBV28	TRBJ1-2	TRBD1	CASSSGTVNYGYTF	TGTGCCAGCAGTTCCGGGACAGTTAACTATGGCTACACCTTC
-	TRBV28	TRBJ1-1	-	CASSLSTEAFF	TGTGCCAGCAGCCTCAGCACTGAAGCTTTCTTT
-	TRBV6-5	TRBJ1-3	-	CASSYSAGSGNTIYF	TGTGCCAGCAGTTACAGCGCCGGGTCTGGAAACACCATATATTTT
-	TRBV9	TRBJ1-2	-	CASSVAAGRGVYGYTF	TGTGCCAGCAGCGTAGCTGCCGGACGGGGGGTCTATGGCTACACCTTC
-	TRBV27	TRBJ1-1	-	CASRQGKVTEAFF	TGTGCCAGTCGTCAGGGGAAGGTCACTGAAGCTTTCTTT
-	TRBV4-1	TRBJ2-5	-	CASSHRDLGGTQYF	TGCGCCAGCAGCCACCGCGACCTGGGGGGGACCCAGTACTTC
-	TRBV7-9	TRBJ2-7	-	CASSSLAGVQTYEQYF	TGTGCCAGCAGCTCTCTCGCAGGGGTTCAGACCTACGAGCAGTACTTC
-	TRBV18	TRBJ1-1	TRBD1	CASSITGAPDTEAFF	TGTGCCAGCTCAATTACAGGGGCCCCGGACACTGAAGCTTTCTTT
-	TRBV13	TRBJ1-2	-	CASNAGGPYGYTF	TGTGCCAGCAATGCGGGGGGCCCCTATGGCTACACCTTC
-	TRBV19	TRBJ1-6	TRBD1	CASKRQGADNSPLHF	TGTGCCAGTAAGAGGCAGGGGGCGGATAATTCACCCCTCCACTTT
-	TRBV5-8	TRBJ2-7	TRBD2	CASSERGAYEQYF	TGTGCCAGCAGCGAGCGGGGAGCCTACGAGCAGTACTTC
-	TRBV5-1	TRBJ2-5	TRBD1	CASSSTGPQETQYF	TGCGCCAGCAGCTCGACAGGGCCCCAAGAGACCCAGTACTTC
-	TRBV5-6	TRBJ1-2	-	CASSPSGTALGYTF	TGTGCCAGCAGCCCCAGCGGGACCGCTCTTGGCTACACCTTC
few	TRBV19	TRBJ2-3	TRBD2	CASRASGNTQYF	TGTGCCAGTAGGGCTAGCGGTAATACGCAGTATTTT
once	TRBV6-5	TRBJ2-7	-	CARVGQIYSYEQYF	TGTGCCAGAGTAGGACAGATCTACTCCTACGAGCAGTACTTC
once	TRBV7-9	TRBJ1-4	-	CASSTRGRSNEKLFF	TGTGCCAGCAGCACCAGGGGACGATCTAATGAAAAACTGTTTTTT
-	TRBV2	TRBJ2-5	-	CASSGGPKQETQYF	TGTGCCAGCAGTGGGGGGCCTAAACAAGAGACCCAGTACTTC
-	TRBV5-1	TRBJ1-1	-	CASSPRGGANEAFF	TGCGCCAGCAGCCCTAGGGGGGGCGCCAATGAAGCTTTCTTT
few	TRBV27	TRBJ2-5	-	CASRAGSRVRETQYF	TGTGCCAGCAGGGCTGGGTCCCGGGTGAGAGAGACCCAGTACTTC
-	TRBV7-9	TRBJ1-6	TRBD1	CASRVTGVSPLHF	TGTGCCAGCAGGGTGACAGGGGTATCACCCCTCCACTTT
few	TRBV7-9	TRBJ2-7	-	CASSLSGVDYEQYF	TGTGCCAGCAGCTTATCAGGGGTGGACTACGAGCAGTACTTC
-	TRBV5-4	TRBJ2-7	TRBD2	CASSSGTSNERYF	TGTGCCAGCAGCTCCGGGACTAGCAACGAGCGGTACTTC
-	TRBV19	TRBJ2-3	-	CASSMGRGTDTQYF	TGTGCCAGTAGTATGGGGAGGGGGACAGATACGCAGTATTTT